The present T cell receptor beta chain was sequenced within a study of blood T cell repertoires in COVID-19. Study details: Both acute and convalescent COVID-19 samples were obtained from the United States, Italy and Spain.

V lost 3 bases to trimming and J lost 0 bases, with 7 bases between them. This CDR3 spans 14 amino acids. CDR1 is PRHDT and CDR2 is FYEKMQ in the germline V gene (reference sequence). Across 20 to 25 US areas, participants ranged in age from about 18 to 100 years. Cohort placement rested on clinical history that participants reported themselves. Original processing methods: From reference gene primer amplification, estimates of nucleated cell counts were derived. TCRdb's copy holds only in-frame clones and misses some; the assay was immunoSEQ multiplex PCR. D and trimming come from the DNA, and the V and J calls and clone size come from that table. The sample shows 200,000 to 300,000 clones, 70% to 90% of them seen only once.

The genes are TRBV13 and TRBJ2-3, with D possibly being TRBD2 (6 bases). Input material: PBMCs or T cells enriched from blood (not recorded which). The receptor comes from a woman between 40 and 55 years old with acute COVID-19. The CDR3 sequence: CASSFSGSTDTQYF. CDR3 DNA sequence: TGTGCCAGCAGCTTCAGCGGGAGCACAGATACGCAGTATTTT.